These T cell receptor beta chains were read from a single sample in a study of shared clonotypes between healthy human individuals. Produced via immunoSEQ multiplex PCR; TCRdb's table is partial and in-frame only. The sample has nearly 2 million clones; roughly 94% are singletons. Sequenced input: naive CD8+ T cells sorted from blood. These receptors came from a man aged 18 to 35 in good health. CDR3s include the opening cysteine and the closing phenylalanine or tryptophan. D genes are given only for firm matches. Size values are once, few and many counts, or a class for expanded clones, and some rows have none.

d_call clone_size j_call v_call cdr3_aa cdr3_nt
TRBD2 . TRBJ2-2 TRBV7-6 CASSLDLAGDTNTGELFF TGTGCCAGCAGCTTAGATCTAGCGGGGGACACGAACACCGGGGAGCTGTTTTTT
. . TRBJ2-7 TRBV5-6 CASSLVGGEFYEQYF TGTGCCAGCAGCTTGGTAGGGGGGGAATTCTACGAGCAGTACTTC
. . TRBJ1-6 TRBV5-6 CASSLRWGNSPLHF TGTGCCAGCAGCCTAAGATGGGGGAATTCACCCCTCCACTTT
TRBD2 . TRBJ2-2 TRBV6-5 CASSYSGGTGELFF TGTGCCAGCAGTTACTCGGGGGGGACCGGGGAGCTGTTTTTT
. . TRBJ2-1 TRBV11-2 CASTLLEGNEQFF TGTGCCAGCACCCTTTTAGAGGGCAATGAGCAGTTCTTC
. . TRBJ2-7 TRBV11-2 CASSLAQGHEQYF TGTGCCAGCAGCTTGGCACAGGGCCACGAGCAGTACTTC
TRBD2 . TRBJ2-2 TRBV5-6 CASSSGLAGGMGELFF TGTGCCAGCAGCTCCGGACTAGCGGGAGGGATGGGAGAGCTGTTTTTT
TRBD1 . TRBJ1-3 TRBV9 CASSQGGANTIYF TGTGCCAGCAGCCAAGGGGGCGCAAACACCATATATTTT
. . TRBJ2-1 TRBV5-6 CASSDHGGQQFF TGTGCCAGCAGCGATCATGGGGGTCAGCAGTTCTTC
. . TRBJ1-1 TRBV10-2 CASSEYDGGSEAFF TGCGCCAGCAGTGAGTATGACGGGGGCTCTGAAGCTTTCTTT
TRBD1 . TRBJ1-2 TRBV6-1 CASGTQGLGGYTF TGTGCCAGCGGGACACAGGGGTTGGGCGGCTACACCTTC
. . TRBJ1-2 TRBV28 CASSLRYPNYGYTF TGTGCCAGCAGTTTAAGGTACCCCAACTATGGCTACACCTTC
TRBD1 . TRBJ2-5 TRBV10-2 CATHLQGAGETQYF TGCGCCACCCACCTGCAGGGGGCAGGGGAGACCCAGTACTTC
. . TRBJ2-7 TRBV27 CASSSGAPYEQYF TGTGCCAGCAGTTCGGGGGCCCCCTACGAGCAGTACTTC
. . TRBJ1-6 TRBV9 CASSVDDSSYNSPLHF TGTGCCAGCAGCGTAGACGACAGCTCCTATAATTCACCCCTCCACTTT
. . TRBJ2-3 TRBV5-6 CASSSTPRGTDTQYF TGTGCCAGCAGCAGTACGCCACGAGGCACAGATACGCAGTATTTT
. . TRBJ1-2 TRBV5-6 CASSPTERLYGYTF TGTGCCAGCAGCCCGACGGAGAGACTCTATGGCTACACCTTC
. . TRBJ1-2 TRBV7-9 CASRANYGYTF TGTGCCAGCCGGGCTAACTATGGCTACACCTTC
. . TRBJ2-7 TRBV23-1 CASSPDETYEQYF TGCGCCAGCAGCCCGGACGAAACGTACGAGCAGTACTTC
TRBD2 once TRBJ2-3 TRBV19 CASSVLAGGSTDTQYF TGTGCCAGTAGTGTACTAGCGGGGGGTAGCACAGATACGCAGTATTTT
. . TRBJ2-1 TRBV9 CASSVAGSSSYNEQFF TGTGCCAGCAGCGTAGCCGGGTCTAGCTCCTACAATGAGCAGTTCTTC
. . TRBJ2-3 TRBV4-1 CASSPDSPITDTQYF TGCGCCAGCAGTCCAGACAGCCCGATCACAGATACGCAGTATTTT
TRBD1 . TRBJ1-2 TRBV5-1 CASSSDRGSYTF TGCGCCAGCAGCTCCGACAGGGGGAGCTACACCTTC
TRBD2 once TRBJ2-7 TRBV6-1 CASSDGTSGLYSYEQYF TGTGCCAGCAGTGACGGGACTAGCGGGCTATACTCCTACGAGCAGTACTTC
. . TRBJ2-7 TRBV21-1 CASSNGTELRTSGRGYEQYF TGTGCCAGCAGCAATGGGACAGAGCTGAGGACTAGCGGGAGGGGATACGAGCAGTACTTC
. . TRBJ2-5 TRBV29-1 CSVWVGGAETQYF TGCAGCGTTTGGGTAGGGGGGGCAGAGACCCAGTACTTC
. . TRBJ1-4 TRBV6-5 CASSLGGPNEKLFF TGTGCCAGCAGCCTCGGGGGGCCTAATGAAAAACTGTTTTTT
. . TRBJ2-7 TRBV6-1 CASSGRFIDPEQYF TGTGCCAGCAGTGGAAGGTTTATCGACCCCGAGCAGTACTTC
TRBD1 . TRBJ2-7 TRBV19 CASDDRGLGEQYF TGTGCCAGTGATGACAGGGGGCTAGGCGAGCAGTACTTC
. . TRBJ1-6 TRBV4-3 CASSQEVGVDNSPLHF TGCGCCAGCAGCCAAGAGGTGGGGGTCGATAATTCACCCCTCCACTTT
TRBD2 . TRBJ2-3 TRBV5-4 CASSLALAGGLPDTQYF TGTGCCAGCAGCTTGGCCCTGGCGGGGGGCCTCCCAGATACGCAGTATTTT
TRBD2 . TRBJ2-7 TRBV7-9 CASSKTSGNFYEQYF TGTGCCAGCAGCAAAACTAGCGGGAATTTCTACGAGCAGTACTTC
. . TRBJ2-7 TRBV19 CASSIGSSYEQYF TGTGCCAGTAGCATTGGCAGCTCCTACGAGCAGTACTTC
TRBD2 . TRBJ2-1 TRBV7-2 CASDRPGGLAGTNEQFF TGTGCCAGCGACCGCCCGGGGGGACTAGCGGGAACAAATGAGCAGTTCTTC
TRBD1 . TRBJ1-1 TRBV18 CASSPEDRLNTEAFF TGTGCCAGCTCACCGGAGGACAGGTTGAACACTGAAGCTTTCTTT
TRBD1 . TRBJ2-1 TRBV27 CASSVQGAYEQFF TGTGCCAGCAGTGTACAGGGGGCCTATGAGCAGTTCTTC
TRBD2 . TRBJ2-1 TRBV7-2 CASSLAFGLAGGNEQFF TGTGCCAGCAGCTTAGCGTTTGGACTAGCGGGAGGTAACGAGCAGTTCTTC
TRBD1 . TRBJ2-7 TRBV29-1 CSAQTGTYEQYF TGCAGCGCCCAGACAGGGACCTACGAGCAGTACTTC
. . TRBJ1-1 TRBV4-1 CASSQRWPTGTEAFF TGCGCCAGCAGCCAAAGGTGGCCAACGGGGACTGAAGCTTTCTTT
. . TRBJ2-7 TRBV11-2 CASSFVTAYEQYF TGTGCCAGCAGCTTTGTGACCGCGTACGAGCAGTACTTC
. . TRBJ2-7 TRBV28 CASMAGLTYEQYF TGTGCCAGCATGGCAGGGCTTACCTACGAGCAGTACTTC
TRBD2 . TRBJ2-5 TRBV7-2 CASSPLAGVYQETQYF TGTGCCAGCAGCCCCCTAGCGGGGGTTTACCAAGAGACCCAGTACTTC
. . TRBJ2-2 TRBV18 CASSPRSAANTGELFF TGTGCCAGCTCACCACGTAGTGCCGCGAACACCGGGGAGCTGTTTTTT
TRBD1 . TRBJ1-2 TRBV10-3 CAISSPGQADGYTF TGTGCCATCAGTTCGCCGGGACAGGCAGATGGCTACACCTTC
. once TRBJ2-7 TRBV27 CASSLATGTPYEQYF TGTGCCAGCAGTTTAGCAACCGGGACACCCTACGAGCAGTACTTC
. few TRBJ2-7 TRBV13 CASSVGSSYEQYF TGTGCCAGCAGCGTGGGGAGCTCCTACGAGCAGTACTTC
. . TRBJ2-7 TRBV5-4 CASSTTYPSDEQYF TGTGCCAGCAGCACAACCTACCCTTCGGACGAGCAGTACTTC
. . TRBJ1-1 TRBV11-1 CASSSSTARAFF TGTGCCAGCAGCTCCTCGACAGCCCGAGCTTTCTTT
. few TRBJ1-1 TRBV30 CAWSVGLNTEAFF TGTGCCTGGAGTGTCGGGCTGAACACTGAAGCTTTCTTT
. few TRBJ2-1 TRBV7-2 CASSSMTGLDEQFF TGTGCCAGCAGCTCCATGACCGGTCTGGATGAGCAGTTCTTC
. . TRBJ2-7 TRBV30 CAWSVGAASYEQYF TGTGCCTGGAGTGTAGGGGCGGCATCCTACGAGCAGTACTTC
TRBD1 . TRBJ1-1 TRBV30 CAWLEGAEAFF TGTGCCTGGCTCGAGGGGGCAGAAGCTTTCTTT